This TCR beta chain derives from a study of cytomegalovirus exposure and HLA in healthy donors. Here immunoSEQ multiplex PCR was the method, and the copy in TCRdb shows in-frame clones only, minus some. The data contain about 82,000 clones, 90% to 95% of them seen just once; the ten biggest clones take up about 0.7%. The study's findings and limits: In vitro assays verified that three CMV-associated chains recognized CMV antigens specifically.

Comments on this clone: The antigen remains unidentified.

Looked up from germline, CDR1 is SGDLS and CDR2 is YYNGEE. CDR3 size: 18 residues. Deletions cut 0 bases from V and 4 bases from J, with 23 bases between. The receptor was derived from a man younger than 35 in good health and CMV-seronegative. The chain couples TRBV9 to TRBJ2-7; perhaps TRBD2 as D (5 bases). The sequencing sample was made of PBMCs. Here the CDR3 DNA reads TGTGCCAGCAGCGTAGATGGTAGGAGCGGCCTCCCCTCTTACGAGCAGTACTTC. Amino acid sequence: CASSVDGRSGLPSYEQYF.